These 10 T cell receptor beta chains were all obtained from the same sample, sequenced in a study of blood T cell repertoires in COVID-19. TCRdb's table, derived via immunoSEQ multiplex PCR, lists solely in-frame clones and lacks some. The table has 100,000 or so clones, approximately 80% seen once. Sequencing used peripheral blood. The receptors originated from a human donor in a cohort sampled during active COVID-19.

J is TRBJ2-3 and V is TRBV3-1 (or the pseudogene TRBV3-2); D gene ambiguous. This CDR3 has 13 amino acids. The germline gives CDR1 LGHDT, CDR2 YNNKEL (reference sequence). V was trimmed by 4 bases and J by 3 bases, leaving 8 bases between them. The CDR3 sequence is CASSRARTDTQYF. CDR3 in DNA: TGTGCCAGCAGCCGAGCTAGGACAGATACGCAGTATTTT.

In this sample, this clone turned up a few times. This specimen includes other DNA sequences encoding the same CDR3. The chain is built from TRBV5-1 and TRBJ2-1; 11 bases align to TRBD2. Unmatched junction bases numbered 3, after V lost 0 bases and J lost 4 bases. This CDR3 is built from 16 residues. CDR1 is SGHRS and CDR2 is YFSETQ in the germline V gene. The CDR3 loop is CASSLGSGGAYNEQFF. The CDR3 coding sequence is TGCGCCAGCAGCTTGGGTAGCGGGGGGGCTTACAATGAGCAGTTCTTC.

V is TRBV29-1 and J is TRBJ1-4; no clear D. V lost 3 bases and J lost 10, with 12 bases in between. Germline V gene data show CDR1 as SQVTM and CDR2 as ANQGSEA. This CDR3 region has 12 residues. CDR3 residues: CSVETPGGKLFF. The CDR3 DNA is TGCAGCGTTGAGACCCCTGGAGGAAAACTGTTTTTT.

The V and J genes are TRBV28 and TRBJ2-2; the D gene is possibly TRBD2 (7 bases). CDR1 and CDR2 from the germline V gene are MDHEN and SYDVKM. The germline V and J ends were trimmed by 2 bases and 1 base, with 14 bases remaining between them. The CDR3 contains 17 residues. CDR3 bases: TGTGCCAGCAGTTTAGGGGGGGCAGCGGAGAACACCGGGGAGCTGTTTTTT. It translates to CASSLGGAAENTGELFF.

Note on this clone: In the same sample, other DNA sequences code for this CDR3. The V gene is TRBV14, the J gene TRBJ2-3, with 9 bases matching TRBD2. The CDR3 spans 15 residues. Germline V gene data show CDR1 as SGHDN and CDR2 as FVKESK. J gave up 2 bases and V 2 bases, and 2 bases lay outside the gene matches. CDR3 coding DNA: TGTGCCAGCAGCCAACTAGCGGGACTCACAGATACGCAGTATTTT. Translating gives CASSQLAGLTDTQYF.

The CDR3 loop is CAISEEGALTEAFF. CDR3 DNA sequence: TGTGCCATCAGTGAGGAGGGGGCACTCACTGAAGCTTTCTTT. The V and J genes are TRBV10-3 and TRBJ1-1; TRBD1 matches 7 bases. The CDR3 sequence is 14 residues long. Germline CDR1 is ENHRY and CDR2 is SYGVKD. V lost 2 bases and J lost 4; bases outside the gene matches: 4.

The chain recombines TRBV7-5 with TRBJ1-4. TRBV7-5 is termed a pseudogene. The CDR3 spans 14 residues. This chain's CDR3 is CARSLVRRNEKLFF. The CDR3 nucleotides read TGTGCCAGAAGCTTAGTTAGGAGGAATGAAAAACTGTTTTTT.

This sequence joins TRBV28 and TRBJ1-2; TRBD1 is a possible D gene (5 bases). CDR1 MDHEN and CDR2 SYDVKM come from the germline V gene. With 6 bases removed from V and 0 bases from J, the gap between germline ends came to 20 bases. The CDR3 loop spans 17 amino acids. For the CDR3, the DNA is TGTGCCAGCAGACGAGGCGGGGGGGGATCTACTAACTATGGCTACACCTTC. Translating it yields CASRRGGGGSTNYGYTF.

A few counts support this clone. The chain links TRBV13 to TRBJ1-1; the match to TRBD1 covers 8 bases. This CDR3 has 15 residues. Germline values: CDR1 PRHDT, CDR2 FYEKMQ (reference sequence). With 5 bases clipped from V and 0 bases from J, the junction kept 5 bases outside the gene matches. The CDR3 DNA is TGTGCCAGCAGCCCCGACAGGGGACTGAACACTGAAGCTTTCTTT. The encoded protein is CASSPDRGLNTEAFF.

The V and J genes are TRBV7-9 and TRBJ2-7, with D perhaps matching TRBD2 (6 bases). Per germline, CDR1 SEHNR and CDR2 FQNEAQ (reference sequence). There are 13 residues in the CDR3. Trimming removed 7 bases from V and 5 bases from J, with 15 bases in between. This CDR3 is CASTFRTSNEQYF. DNA for the CDR3: TGTGCCAGCACCTTTCGTACTAGCAACGAGCAGTACTTC.